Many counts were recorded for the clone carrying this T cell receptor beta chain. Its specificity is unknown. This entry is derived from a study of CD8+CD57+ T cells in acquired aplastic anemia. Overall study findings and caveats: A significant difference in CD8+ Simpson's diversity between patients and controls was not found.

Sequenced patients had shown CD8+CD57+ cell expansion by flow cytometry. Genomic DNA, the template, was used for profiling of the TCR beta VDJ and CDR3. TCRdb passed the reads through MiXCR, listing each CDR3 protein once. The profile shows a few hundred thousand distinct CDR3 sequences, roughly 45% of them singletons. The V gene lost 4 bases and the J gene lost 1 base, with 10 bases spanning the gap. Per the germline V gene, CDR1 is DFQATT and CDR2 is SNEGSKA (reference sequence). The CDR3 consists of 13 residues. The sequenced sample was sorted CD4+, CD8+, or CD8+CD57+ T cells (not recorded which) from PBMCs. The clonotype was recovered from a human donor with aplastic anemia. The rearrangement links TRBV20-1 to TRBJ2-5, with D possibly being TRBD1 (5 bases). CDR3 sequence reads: CSATPGAQETQYF. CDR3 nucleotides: TGCAGTGCTACCCCTGGGGCCCAAGAGACCCAGTACTTC.